Detailed here is one T cell receptor beta chain. As yet, its antigen is unknown. This CDR3 has 14 amino acids. Trimming removed 2 bases from V and 4 bases from J, with 12 bases in between. The germline gives CDR1 SGHDT, CDR2 YYEEEE. The Oncomine TCR Beta short-read assay was what sequenced the DNA obtained from cultured CD4+ T cells. TCRdb reprocessed the PCR reads via MiXCR and lists one record per CDR3 protein. The sample gives about 16,000 distinct CDR3 sequences, under 75% of which show up once; about 7.7% is in the top ten. This specimen comes from a study of vaccination and CD4 T cells after COVID-19. Overall study: Post-COVID draws followed diagnosis by a median roughly 93 days (range 35 to 161).

Treatment given: roughly ten-day PBMC culture with coronavirus spike peptide pools or control peptides (ViraFEST assay). In the ViraFEST assay, peptide-pool expansion preceded TCR sequencing of expanded clonotypes. PCR tests turned positive between March and December 2020, before US Alpha, Beta and Delta variants. Sequencing input: CD4+ T cells from blood, cultured in vitro. The V gene is TRBV5-6, the J gene TRBJ2-5; weak D call: TRBD2 (6 bases). The TCR was taken from a human donor who had recovered from COVID-19. CDR3 sequence: CASSFWGVTETQYF. CDR3 DNA sequence: TGTGCCAGCAGCTTCTGGGGGGTTACAGAGACCCAGTACTTC.